A single sample gave rise to the 11 T cell receptor beta chains below, sequenced in a study of cytomegalovirus exposure and HLA in healthy donors. The study ran its PCR with 60 Vbeta and 13 Jbeta primers. Here immunoSEQ multiplex PCR was the method, and the copy in TCRdb shows in-frame clones only, minus some. The table has roughly 73,000 clones, around 75% seen once. Source material: PBMCs. The receptors were gathered from a man between 70 and 80 years old in good health and CMV-seronegative.

The V gene is TRBV18, the J gene TRBJ2-7, with a possible D match to TRBD2 (6 bases). CDR3 length equals 14 residues. The ends were cut back, 2 bases at V and 3 bases at J, with 11 bases in the middle. Germline V gives CDR1 KGHSH, CDR2 LQKENI. The CDR3 DNA follows: TGTGCCAGCTCACCAGTAGGACTAAACTACGAGCAGTACTTC. Amino acids: CASSPVGLNYEQYF.

The chain combines TRBV7-2 with TRBJ2-7; TRBD2 matches 12 bases. Germline loops: CDR1 SGHTA, CDR2 FQGNSA. The V segment lost 3 bases and the J segment 6 bases; nucleotides outside the gene matches: 12. The CDR3 consists of 17 residues. In DNA form, the CDR3 reads TGTGCCAGCAGCTTCCCTAGCGGGAGGGCCGGGCTCCTCGAGCAGTACTTC. Encoded protein: CASSFPSGRAGLLEQYF.

The chain links TRBV18 to TRBJ1-2, with D uncertain. This CDR3 spans 13 amino acids. V gave up 0 bases and J gave up 4 bases, with 6 bases separating them. The V gene's germline CDR1 is KGHSH and CDR2 LQKENI. This CDR3 is CASSPPTVYGYTF. The DNA of the CDR3 is TGTGCCAGCTCACCACCTACGGTCTATGGCTACACCTTC.

The chain has TRBV10-3 and TRBJ2-1; TRBD1 is a possible D gene (6 bases). CDR3 length: 14 residues. Germline CDR1 is ENHRY and CDR2 is SYGVKD. Deletions cut 5 bases from V and 12 bases from J, with 20 bases between. CDR3 protein: CAISHETQGTWQFF. CDR3 bases: TGTGCCATCAGTCACGAGACCCAGGGGACATGGCAGTTCTTC.

V gene TRBV5-1 combines with J gene TRBJ2-5; possible D gene TRBD2, 6 bases. CDR1 is SGHRS, CDR2 YFSETQ, per germline. This CDR3 contains 15 residues. V lost 1 base and J lost 5, with 15 bases in between. The CDR3 sequence is CASSLTTSSGETQYF. The DNA of the CDR3 is TGCGCCAGCAGCTTGACGACTAGTTCAGGGGAGACCCAGTACTTC. The full variable domain, its missing parts supplied by reference TRBV5-1 and TRBJ2-5, is KAGVTQTPRYLIKTRGQQVTLSCSPISGHRSVSWYQQTPGQGLQFLFEYFSETQRNKGNFPGRFSGRQFSNSRSEMNVSTLELGDSALYLCASSLTTSSGETQYFGPGTRLLVL.

This chain joins TRBV18 and TRBJ2-4; the D is unclear. From germline, CDR1 is KGHSH and CDR2 LQKENI. The V gene lost 4 bases and the J gene lost 0 bases, with 10 bases spanning the gap. The CDR3 has 15 amino acids. CDR3 region: CASSRHSLAKNIQYF. The CDR3 DNA reads as TGTGCCAGCTCACGTCACAGCTTAGCCAAAAACATTCAGTACTTC.

The chain has TRBV28 and TRBJ2-5; no definite D call. This CDR3 region has 12 residues. V lost 5 bases and J 4 bases, leaving 8 bases between the germline ends. The germline gives CDR1 MDHEN, CDR2 SYDVKM. The CDR3 sequence is CASSPIGETQYF. The CDR3 nucleotides read TGTGCCAGCAGTCCTATCGGAGAGACCCAGTACTTC.

In nucleotides, the CDR3 is TGTGCCAGCAGCCAGGGTCAGGCTGAGACCCAGTACTTC. It specifies CASSQGQAETQYF. The chain combines TRBV5-6 with TRBJ2-5; a possible D gene is TRBD1 (5 bases). V lost 4 bases, J lost 5 bases, and 12 bases lay in between. The CDR3 is 13 amino acids. Per germline, CDR1 SGHDT and CDR2 YYEEEE. Full variable domain (remainder filled in from reference TRBV5-6 and TRBJ2-5): DAGVTQSPTHLIKTRGQQVTLRCSPKSGHDTVSWYQQALGQGPQFIFQYYEEEERQRGNFPDRFSGHQFPNYSSELNVNALLLGDSALYLCASSQGQAETQYFGPGTRLLVL.

This clone was seen more than once but under ten times. This chain connects TRBV5-4 to TRBJ1-5, with a weak D call TRBD1 (6 bases). CDR3 length: 13 residues. The V end lost 2 bases, the J end lost 7 bases, and 10 bases lay between the germline ends. Germline V lookup: CDR1 SGHNT, CDR2 YYREEE (reference sequence). The CDR3 spells CASSFDRLQPQHF. The CDR3 nucleotides are TGTGCCAGCAGCTTCGACAGGCTCCAGCCCCAGCATTTT.

This clone came up a few times. The CDR3 nucleotides read TGTGCCAGCAGCCCTGGACTAGCGGGGAAAATAGCCTACGAGCAGTACTTC. Protein sequence: CASSPGLAGKIAYEQYF. The gene calls are TRBV5-4 and TRBJ2-7, with 12 bases aligning to TRBD2. V gave up 4 bases and J gave up 2 bases; unmatched junction bases: 10. Germline CDR1 is SGHNT and CDR2 is YYREEE (reference sequence). The CDR3 is 17 amino acids.

The chain combines TRBV9 with TRBJ2-2; TRBD2 agrees at 12 bases. The junction had 2 bases not matched to a gene; V was cut back by 0 bases and J by 5 bases. This CDR3 has 16 residues. The V gene's germline CDR1 is SGDLS and CDR2 YYNGEE. The CDR3 is CASSVVTSGSTGELFF. Here the CDR3 DNA reads TGTGCCAGCAGCGTAGTGACTAGCGGGAGTACCGGGGAGCTGTTTTTT. Combining the CDR3 with reference TRBV9 and TRBJ2-2 gives the whole variable domain DSGVTQTPKHLITATGQRVTLRCSPRSGDLSVYWYQQSLDQGLQFLIQYYNGEERAKGNILERFSAQQFPDLHSELNLSSLELGDSALYFCASSVVTSGSTGELFFGEGSRLTVL.